Each of the 30 T cell receptor beta chains below was sequenced from the same sample in a study of blood T cell repertoires in COVID-19. The data were produced by immunoSEQ multiplex PCR, yet TCRdb's version contains in-frame clones alone and is incomplete. The sample yields over 200,000 clones, almost 90% seen once. Sequenced sample: peripheral blood. The receptors were gathered from a woman aged 60-75 years with acute or convalescent COVID-19.

V and J are TRBV6-6 and TRBJ1-6; D is perhaps TRBD1 (6 bases). Germline lookup yields CDR1 MNHNY and CDR2 SVGAGI (reference sequence). The CDR3 extends over 13 amino acids. V was shortened by 8 bases and J by 4 bases, with 9 bases between the two germline ends. CDR3 in amino acids: CASDRSYNSPLHF. Here the CDR3 DNA reads TGTGCCAGCGACAGGTCGTATAATTCACCCCTCCACTTT.

A single count supports this clone. This chain joins TRBV20-1 and TRBJ2-7; a weak D match, TRBD2 (6 bases). V lost 3 bases, J lost 2 bases, and 20 bases lay in between. CDR3 length: 16 residues. Germline V gene lookup returns CDR1 DFQATT and CDR2 SNEGSKA (reference sequence). The CDR3 bases are TGCAGTGCTAGTTCAGGCACCGAGGCGGGACCCTACGAGCAGTACTTC. It translates to CSASSGTEAGPYEQYF.

The V call is TRBV12-3 or TRBV12-4, the J call TRBJ2-5; unclear D gene. This CDR3 region has 13 residues. V was clipped by 5 bases and J by 4 bases, with 11 bases between them. The CDR3, as DNA: TGTGCCAGCAGTACCCAGCGCGGAGAGACCCAGTACTTC. It codes for CASSTQRGETQYF.

For this clone: Different DNA sequences within this sample yield the same CDR3. This chain links TRBV6-5 with TRBJ1-5; TRBD1 matches 10 bases. V dropped 6 bases and J dropped 1; count of bases not matched to a gene: 3. There are 15 residues in the CDR3. The V gene's germline CDR1 is MNHEY and CDR2 SVGAGI. The CDR3 region is CASRRDRGSNQPQHF. CDR3 DNA: TGTGCCAGCAGAAGGGACAGGGGAAGCAATCAGCCCCAGCATTTT.

The chain uses TRBV7-2 and TRBJ1-1; no reliable D call. Trimming took off 5 bases at V and 4 bases at J, with 14 bases between the two ends. Per germline, CDR1 SGHTA and CDR2 FQGNSA. CDR3 length: 14 residues. CDR3 sequence: CASSPPRGSTEAFF. Here the CDR3 DNA reads TGTGCCAGCAGCCCGCCACGGGGAAGCACTGAAGCTTTCTTT. The whole variable domain, remainder taken from reference TRBV7-2 and TRBJ1-1, is GAGVSQSPSNKVTEKGKDVELRCDPISGHTALYWYRQSLGQGLEFLIYFQGNSAPDKSGLPSDRFSAERTGGSVSTLTIQRTQQEDSAVYLCASSPPRGSTEAFFGQGTRLTVV.

The V and J genes are TRBV5-1 and TRBJ2-1; 11 nucleotides agree with TRBD2. J lost 4 bases, V lost 4 bases, and 4 bases had no gene match. The CDR3 spans 15 residues. CDR1 is SGHRS and CDR2 is YFSETQ in the germline V gene. CDR3 sequence reads: CASSGGTSGYNEQFF. The CDR3 nucleotides read TGCGCCAGCAGCGGCGGGACTAGCGGATACAATGAGCAGTTCTTC. Full variable domain (rest looked up from reference TRBV5-1 and TRBJ2-1): KAGVTQTPRYLIKTRGQQVTLSCSPISGHRSVSWYQQTPGQGLQFLFEYFSETQRNKGNFPGRFSGRQFSNSRSEMNVSTLELGDSALYLCASSGGTSGYNEQFFGPGTRLTVL.

The chain's CDR3 is CASSGSSAGAVTEAFF. CDR3 sequence (DNA): TGTGCCAGCAGTGGGTCCTCCGCGGGGGCGGTCACTGAAGCTTTCTTT. The chain links TRBV28 to TRBJ1-1, with D perhaps TRBD1 (6 bases). CDR3 length: 16 amino acids. Trimming pared 5 bases from V and 4 bases from J, leaving 20 bases between. Germline values: CDR1 MDHEN, CDR2 SYDVKM.

This chain links TRBV7-2 with TRBJ2-1; 7 bases are shared with TRBD1. Per the germline V gene, CDR1 is SGHTA and CDR2 is FQGNSA. CDR3 size: 14 residues. V trimming: 2 bases; J trimming: 5 bases; junction bases outside the gene matches: 3. The CDR3 DNA reads as TGTGCCAGCAGCTTACGGGACAGAAACAATGAGCAGTTCTTC. This sequence encodes CASSLRDRNNEQFF.

This rearrangement joins TRBV19 to TRBJ2-1; no clear D. V gave up 3 bases and J gave up 0 bases, with 9 bases separating them. Looked up from germline, CDR1 is LNHDA and CDR2 is SQIVND (reference sequence). CDR3 size: 15 residues. The CDR3: CASSIRRSSYNEQFF. CDR3 in DNA: TGTGCCAGTAGTATTCGGCGGAGCTCCTACAATGAGCAGTTCTTC.

CDR3: CASSFASGGETQYF. CDR3 nucleotide sequence: TGTGCCAGCAGCTTTGCTAGCGGGGGTGAGACCCAGTACTTC. The chain employs TRBV11-2 and TRBJ2-5, with TRBD2 matching over 10 bases. The V and J ends lost 3 bases and 5 bases, in that order; junction bases with no gene match: 3. The CDR3 spans 14 residues. CDR1 is SGHAT, CDR2 FQNNGV, per germline. Supplemented by reference TRBV11-2 and TRBJ2-5, the full variable domain reads EAGVAQSPRYKIIEKRQSVAFWCNPISGHATLYWYQQILGQGPKLLIQFQNNGVVDDSQLPKDRFSAERLKGVDSTLKIQPAKLEDSAVYLCASSFASGGETQYFGPGTRLLVL.

This clone turned up a few times. This chain joins TRBV3-1 (or the pseudogene TRBV3-2) and TRBJ1-2; D gene uncertain. V was trimmed by 4 bases and J by 4 bases, leaving 16 bases between them. CDR1 and CDR2 (germline): LGHDT, YNNKEL (reference sequence). The CDR3 length is 15 residues. CDR3 residues: CASSPAARPFYGYTF. The CDR3 bases are TGTGCCAGCAGCCCGGCGGCCCGACCCTTCTATGGCTACACCTTC.

The V gene is TRBV18, the J gene TRBJ2-3, with D possibly matching TRBD1 (5 bases). This CDR3 has 15 amino acids. Per germline, CDR1 KGHSH and CDR2 LQKENI. V dropped 3 bases and J dropped 2 bases, with 12 bases sitting between them. CDR3 nucleotides: TGTGCCAGCTCACCGAAGGACACGTTCACAGATACGCAGTATTTT. It encodes CASSPKDTFTDTQYF. Based on the CDR3 plus reference TRBV18 and TRBJ2-3, the full variable domain is NAGVMQNPRHLVRRRGQEARLRCSPMKGHSHVYWYRQLPEEGLKFMVYLQKENIIDESGMPKERFSAEFPKEGPSILRIQQVVRGDSAAYFCASSPKDTFTDTQYFGPGTRLTVL.

The chain couples TRBV28 to TRBJ2-7; 10 nucleotides line up with TRBD2. With 2 bases clipped from V and 6 bases from J, the junction kept 4 bases outside the gene matches. CDR1 is MDHEN and CDR2 is SYDVKM in the germline V gene. CDR3 length: 14 residues. Written as DNA, the CDR3 is TGTGCCAGCAGTTTACGACTAGCGGGTCGCGAGCAGTACTTC. Amino acid sequence: CASSLRLAGREQYF.

The chain joins TRBV11-2 to TRBJ1-2, with TRBD1 as a possible D gene (5 bases). V shed 6 bases and J shed 0 bases, with 11 bases lying between them. In germline, CDR1 is SGHAT, CDR2 FQNNGV. This CDR3 has 14 amino acids. CDR3: CASRLGGANYGYTF. CDR3 coding DNA: TGTGCCAGCAGACTCGGGGGAGCTAACTATGGCTACACCTTC.

The rearrangement uses TRBV10-1 and TRBJ2-7; TRBD1 might be the D (5 bases). This CDR3 has 14 amino acids. Germline loops: CDR1 WNHNN, CDR2 SYGVQD (reference sequence). The V gene lost 2 bases and the J gene lost 6 bases, with 14 bases spanning the gap. The CDR3 coding sequence is TGCGCCAGCAGTGAGCAGCAGGGTTTTAGCGAGCAGTACTTC. It is translated as CASSEQQGFSEQYF.

The chain couples TRBV5-1 to TRBJ1-2, with 9 bases that match TRBD1. The CDR3 runs to 14 residues. Germline V gene sequence: CDR1 SGHRS, CDR2 YFSETQ. After removal of 4 bases from V and 4 bases from J, the junction contained 5 bases not matched to a gene. The CDR3 region is CASSTQGAAYGYTF. CDR3 nucleotide sequence: TGCGCCAGCAGCACACAGGGGGCGGCCTATGGCTACACCTTC.

A single count supports this clone. This rearrangement joins TRBV21-1 to TRBJ2-3; the D call of TRBD2 is as the table states it, not checked on the DNA. TRBV21-1 is given as a pseudogene. This CDR3 is 16 amino acids long. CDR3 bases: TGTGCCAGCAGCAAAGGACTAGCGGGAGCGACAGATACGCAGTATTTT. Protein product: CASSKGLAGATDTQYF.

This clone was recorded once. The V call is TRBV6-2 or TRBV6-3, the J call TRBJ2-7; 8 bases fit TRBD1. The CDR3 is made up of 16 amino acids. Germline V gives CDR1 MNHEY, CDR2 SVGEGT. V trimming: 5 bases; J trimming: 0 bases; junction bases outside the gene matches: 9. As DNA, the CDR3 is TGTGCCAGCAGTAACGCGGGACAGGCGAGCTCCTACGAGCAGTACTTC. It translates to CASSNAGQASSYEQYF.

The rearrangement joins TRBV29-1 to TRBJ2-7; 8 bases map to TRBD1. The CDR3 has 14 residues. Germline-derived CDR1 and CDR2 are SQVTM and ANQGSEA. The ends lost 5 bases at V and 2 bases at J; junction bases unmatched: 8. CDR3 residues: CSVKPGQATYEQYF. CDR3 DNA sequence: TGCAGCGTTAAACCGGGACAGGCAACCTACGAGCAGTACTTC.

V usage is TRBV7-9 and J usage is TRBJ2-3; 12 nucleotides line up with TRBD2. J lost 4 bases, V lost 5 bases, and 4 bases had no gene match. The CDR3 spans 15 residues. CDR1 is SEHNR and CDR2 is FQNEAQ in the germline V gene (reference sequence). The CDR3 reads CASSRTSGMADTQYF. The CDR3 nucleotides read TGTGCCAGCAGCCGGACTAGCGGGATGGCAGATACGCAGTATTTT.

J is TRBJ2-7 and V is TRBV7-3; 7 bases align to TRBD1. The CDR3 extends over 14 amino acids. The germline V gene has CDR1 SGHTA and CDR2 FQGTGA. V lost 2 bases and J lost 4; bases outside the gene matches: 5. Here the CDR3 DNA reads TGTGCCAGCAGCTTAGAGAGGGGGCCTTACGAGCAGTACTTC. Amino acids: CASSLERGPYEQYF.

This clone has just one count. The chain links TRBV2 to TRBJ1-5; 11 bases align to TRBD1. V lost 6 bases and J lost 2; bases outside the gene matches: 9. Germline CDR1 SNHLY, CDR2 FYNNEI. This CDR3 spans 17 amino acids. CDR3 in amino acids: CASRTDRGQEGNQPQHF. CDR3 sequence (DNA): TGTGCCAGCAGGACGGACAGGGGGCAAGAGGGCAATCAGCCCCAGCATTTT.

This clone was detected a few times. The chain carries TRBV7-2 and TRBJ2-5; 12 nucleotides align to TRBD2. Trimming cost V 1 base and J 0 bases; bases outside gene matches: 6. CDR3 size: 18 residues. Looked up from germline, CDR1 is SGHTA and CDR2 is FQGNSA. CDR3 nucleotides: TGTGCCAGCAGCTTAGGACCTAGCGGGGGGGCTAACCAAGAGACCCAGTACTTC. Its translation: CASSLGPSGGANQETQYF.

This clone turned up a few times. The chain is built from TRBV11-2 and TRBJ1-5; D might be TRBD1 (5 bases). CDR1 and CDR2 (germline): SGHAT, FQNNGV. The ends were cut back, 0 bases at V and 5 bases at J, with 11 bases in the middle. The CDR3 length is 15 residues. CDR3 sequence: CASSLDHAGDQPQHF. CDR3 coding DNA: TGTGCCAGCAGCTTAGATCATGCGGGGGATCAGCCCCAGCATTTT.

The table lists this clone with a few counts. The gene calls are TRBV30 and TRBJ1-1, with 7 bases identical to TRBD1. The CDR3 runs to 15 residues. With V trimmed by 2 bases and J by 2 bases, 8 bases remained unmatched. CDR1 is GTSNPN, CDR2 SVGIG, per germline (reference sequence). The CDR3: CAWSRGGATNTEAFF. The DNA of the CDR3 is TGTGCCTGGAGTCGAGGGGGCGCAACTAACACTGAAGCTTTCTTT.

The rearrangement uses TRBV5-1 and TRBJ2-1, with 9 bases lining up with TRBD2. The CDR3 loop spans 19 amino acids. The V gene end was trimmed by 0 bases and the J gene end by 0 bases; junction bases not matched to a gene: 10. Germline lookup yields CDR1 SGHRS and CDR2 YFSETQ. The CDR3: CASSLVGGGDLHSYNEQFF. CDR3 DNA sequence: TGCGCCAGCAGCTTGGTCGGCGGGGGGGACCTACACTCCTACAATGAGCAGTTCTTC.

The chain employs TRBV19 and TRBJ2-1; tentatively, D is TRBD1 (6 bases). The V gene lost 4 bases and the J gene lost 10 bases, with 14 bases spanning the gap. The CDR3 contains 13 residues. Germline CDR1 reads LNHDA; CDR2 reads SQIVND (reference sequence). The CDR3 region is CASSRGWGQEQFF. In DNA form, the CDR3 reads TGTGCCAGTAGTAGGGGGTGGGGGCAAGAGCAGTTCTTC.

V gene TRBV6-5 combines with J gene TRBJ2-7; TRBD1 matches at 8 bases. V lost 4 bases, J lost 4 bases, and 6 bases stayed unmatched. The CDR3 runs 14 residues. The germline V gene has CDR1 MNHEY and CDR2 SVGAGI. The CDR3 sequence: CASSLNTGGYEQYF. The CDR3 DNA reads TGTGCCAGCAGTTTAAATACAGGGGGTTACGAGCAGTACTTC.

The CDR3 reads CASSPRQGSETQYF. CDR3 nucleotides: TGTGCCAGCTCACCCAGACAGGGTAGCGAGACCCAGTACTTC. The V and J genes are TRBV18 and TRBJ2-5; 7 bases align to TRBD1. Germline CDR1 reads KGHSH; CDR2 reads LQKENI. After removal of 3 bases from V and 5 bases from J, the junction contained 6 bases not matched to a gene. The CDR3 extends over 14 amino acids.

V and J are TRBV5-4 and TRBJ2-5; a weak D match, TRBD2 (6 bases). The CDR3 sequence is 13 residues long. Germline V gene data show CDR1 as SGHNT and CDR2 as YYREEE (reference sequence). V dropped 6 bases and J dropped 3 bases, with 12 bases sitting between them. For the CDR3, the DNA is TGTGCCAGCACCGGGACTGTAGAAGAGACCCAGTACTTC. Its translation: CASTGTVEETQYF.